This entry concerns a single T cell receptor (beta chain). Antigen: not known. Researchers ran the PCR with 60 Vbeta and 13 Jbeta primers. Measured with immunoSEQ multiplex PCR; TCRdb has only the in-frame clones, and not every one. This listing includes over 100,000 clones. This specimen comes from a study of cytomegalovirus exposure and HLA in healthy donors. Study-level information: HLA-typed donors were the source of roughly 85 million unique TCRs held in an early data release. Study-level points and caveats: It has been reported that TCR beta sequences accurately predicted the HLA-A and HLA-B alleles of most subjects.

This receptor was identified in a man between 35 and 55 years old in good health and CMV-seropositive. Sequencing used PBMCs.

Written as DNA, the CDR3 is TGTGCCAGTAGTCTAGCGGGAGAAAACAATGAGCAGTTCTTC. Translated: CASSLAGENNEQFF. The genes are TRBV19 and TRBJ2-1; TRBD2 aligns across 10 bases. This CDR3 has 14 amino acids. Looked up from germline, CDR1 is LNHDA and CDR2 is SQIVND (reference sequence). The V and J ends lost 5 bases and 5 bases, in that order; junction bases with no gene match: 3.